This TCR beta chain was observed in a study of blood T cells in healthy people across ages. Study observations and caveats: It was the long-lived donors that had more naive CD4+ cells and higher diversity than aged donors.

The ends lost 0 bases at V and 5 bases at J; junction bases unmatched: 13. Germline V gene data show CDR1 as DFQATT and CDR2 as SNEGSKA (reference sequence). The CDR3 runs 18 residues. On this clonotype itself: Its antigen is not identified.

For the second PCR, which ran for roughly 6 to 12 cycles, a sample-barcoded 5' primer and a J-beta primer mix were used. MiXCR, applied by TCRdb to the 5' RACE reads, yields one record per CDR3 protein. The repertoire holds 1.8 million or so distinct CDR3 sequences, with around 42% as singletons. The material sequenced was blood. The genes are TRBV20-1 and TRBJ2-5; 12 bases match TRBD1. This receptor was taken from a human donor in good health. This CDR3 is CSARDLRDRGRGEETQYF. The CDR3 DNA reads TGCAGTGCTAGAGATCTTAGGGACAGGGGGCGTGGGGAGGAGACCCAGTACTTC.